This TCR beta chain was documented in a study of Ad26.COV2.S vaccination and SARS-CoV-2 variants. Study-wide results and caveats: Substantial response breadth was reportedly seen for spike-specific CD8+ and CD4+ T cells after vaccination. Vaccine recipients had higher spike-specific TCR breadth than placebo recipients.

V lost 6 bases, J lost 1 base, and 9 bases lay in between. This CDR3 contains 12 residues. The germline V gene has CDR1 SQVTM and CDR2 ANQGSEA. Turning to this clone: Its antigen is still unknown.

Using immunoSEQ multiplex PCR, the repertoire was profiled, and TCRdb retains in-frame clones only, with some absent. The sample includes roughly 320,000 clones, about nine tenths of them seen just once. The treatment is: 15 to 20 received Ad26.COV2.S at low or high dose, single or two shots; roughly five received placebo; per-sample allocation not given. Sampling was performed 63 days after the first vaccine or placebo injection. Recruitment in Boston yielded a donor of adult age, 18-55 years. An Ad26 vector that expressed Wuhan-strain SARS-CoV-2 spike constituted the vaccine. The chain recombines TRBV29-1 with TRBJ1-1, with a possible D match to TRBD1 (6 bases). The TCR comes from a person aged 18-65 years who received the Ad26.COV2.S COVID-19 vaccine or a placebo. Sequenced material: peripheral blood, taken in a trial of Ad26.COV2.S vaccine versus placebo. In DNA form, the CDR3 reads TGCAGCGTCATACAGGGGAACACTGAAGCTTTCTTT. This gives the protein CSVIQGNTEAFF.